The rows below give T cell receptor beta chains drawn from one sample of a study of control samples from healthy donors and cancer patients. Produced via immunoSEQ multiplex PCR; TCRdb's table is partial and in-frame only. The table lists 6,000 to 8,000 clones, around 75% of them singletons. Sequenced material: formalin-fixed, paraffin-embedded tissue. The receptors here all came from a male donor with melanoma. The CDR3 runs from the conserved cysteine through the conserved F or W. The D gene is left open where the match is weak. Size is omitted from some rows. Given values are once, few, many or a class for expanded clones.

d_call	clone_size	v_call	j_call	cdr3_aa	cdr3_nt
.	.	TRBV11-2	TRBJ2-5	CASSLSSGYGAQYF	TGTGCCAGCAGCTTAAGTTCGGGGTACGGGGCCCAGTACTTC
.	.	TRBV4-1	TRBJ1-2	CASSLIQGRAYGYTF	TGCGCCAGCAGCCTCATACAGGGTCGGGCCTATGGCTACACCTTC
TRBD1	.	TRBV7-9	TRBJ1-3	CASSQQGAAGNTIYF	TGTGCCAGCAGCCAACAGGGGGCCGCTGGAAACACCATATATTTT
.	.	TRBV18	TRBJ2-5	CASSPAGALGETQYF	TGTGCCAGCTCACCAGCAGGGGCGTTAGGGGAGACCCAGTACTTC
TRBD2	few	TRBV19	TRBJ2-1	CASSSWTSGGRNEQFF	TGTGCCAGTAGTTCTTGGACTAGCGGGGGGCGCAATGAGCAGTTCTTC
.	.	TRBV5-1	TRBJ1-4	CASRRGITSTNEKLFF	TGCGCCAGCAGAAGGGGAATTACATCAACTAATGAAAAACTGTTTTTT
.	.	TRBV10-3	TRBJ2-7	CAISEVGLEQYF	TGTGCCATCAGTGAAGTAGGTCTCGAGCAGTACTTC
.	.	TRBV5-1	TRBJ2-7	CASSRDYEQYF	TGCGCCAGCAGCCGAGACTACGAGCAGTACTTC
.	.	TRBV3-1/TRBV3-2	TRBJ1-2	CASSQGAANYGYTF	TGTGCCAGCAGCCAAGGGGCAGCGAACTATGGCTACACCTTC
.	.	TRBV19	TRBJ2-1	CASSIGRAGEQFF	TGTGCCAGTAGTATAGGCAGGGCCGGTGAGCAGTTCTTC
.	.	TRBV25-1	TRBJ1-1	CASSHAAEAFF	TGTGCCAGCAGTCACGCAGCTGAAGCTTTCTTT
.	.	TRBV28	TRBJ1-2	CASRERPIYGYTF	TGTGCCAGCAGGGAGCGACCGATTTATGGCTACACCTTC
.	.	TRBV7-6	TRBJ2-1	CASSLDWEPSYNEQFF	TGTGCCAGCAGCTTAGATTGGGAACCCAGTTACAATGAGCAGTTCTTC
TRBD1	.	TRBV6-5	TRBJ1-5	CASSWGRGQGQPQHF	TGTGCCAGCAGTTGGGGCAGGGGGCAGGGTCAGCCCCAGCATTTT
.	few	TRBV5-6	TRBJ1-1	CASSFDRDTEAFF	TGTGCCAGCAGCTTTGACCGAGATACTGAAGCTTTCTTT
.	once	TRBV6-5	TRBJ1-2	CASSPVGGNNYGYTF	TGTGCCAGCAGCCCAGTGGGTGGGAATAACTATGGCTACACCTTC
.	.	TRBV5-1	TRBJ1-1	CASSPTAGLSEAFF	TGCGCCAGCAGCCCGACGGCAGGTTTATCTGAAGCTTTCTTT
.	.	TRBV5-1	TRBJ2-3	CASSFSQGHTDTQYF	TGCGCCAGCAGCTTCTCGCAGGGCCACACAGATACGCAGTATTTT
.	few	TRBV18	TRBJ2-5	CASSPGQETQYF	TGTGCCAGCTCACCAGGACAAGAGACCCAGTACTTC
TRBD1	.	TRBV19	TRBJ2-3	CASSLGTARTDTQYF	TGTGCCAGTAGTTTAGGGACAGCCCGGACAGATACGCAGTATTTT
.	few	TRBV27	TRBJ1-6	CASSLMREAYNSPLHF	TGTGCCAGCAGTTTAATGAGGGAAGCCTATAATTCACCCCTCCACTTT